This T cell receptor (beta chain) was profiled in a study of blood T cell repertoires in COVID-19. Study in general: Specimens from acute and convalescent COVID-19 originated in the United States, Italy and Spain. In each case, the material was cDNA or gDNA derived from T cells, B-cell-depleted T cells, or PBMCs.

Germline V gene sequence: CDR1 MNHEY, CDR2 SVGAGI. The CDR3 length is 14 residues. V gave up 4 bases and J gave up 6 bases; unmatched junction bases: 5. Original processing methods: Reference gene primer amplification yielded estimated nucleated cell counts. Repertoires were generated with immunoSEQ multiplex PCR, while TCRdb's copy carries only in-frame clones and drops some. Clone size and V and J calls were adopted from that table, with D and trimming inferred from the DNA. In the table there are 200,000 to 250,000 clones, more than 70% of which are singletons. Sequencing was carried out using peripheral blood. This chain uses TRBV6-5 with TRBJ2-7; TRBD1 matches at 11 bases. This clonotype originated in an elderly man with acute or convalescent COVID-19. Here the CDR3 reads CASSSGTGGGEQYF. DNA for the CDR3: TGTGCCAGCAGTTCCGGGACAGGGGGGGGCGAGCAGTACTTC.